The rows below give T cell receptor beta chains drawn from one sample of a study of blood T cell repertoires in COVID-19. Sequencing used immunoSEQ multiplex PCR; TCRdb keeps in-frame clones, though not all of them. The table records about 230,000 clones, 75% to 90% of them present only once. The sequenced sample was peripheral blood. Receptors originate from a woman in her seventies with active or convalescent COVID-19. Both conserved end residues are part of each CDR3. The D gene is left open where the match is weak. The size field is filled for only some rows; it gives once, few, many or a size class.

d_gene: TRBD2
v_gene: TRBV7-2
j_gene: TRBJ2-3
abundance: -
CDR3nt: TGTGCCAGCAGCTTCAGCGGGGGGGCCCCAGATACGCAGTATTTT
CDR3aa: CASSFSGGAPDTQYF

d_gene: TRBD1
v_gene: TRBV12-5
j_gene: TRBJ2-2
abundance: -
CDR3nt: TGTGCTAGTGGTTCGGGACAGGGCTGGACCGGGGAGCTGTTTTTT
CDR3aa: CASGSGQGWTGELFF

d_gene: -
v_gene: TRBV7-2
j_gene: TRBJ1-2
abundance: -
CDR3nt: TGTGCCAGCAGCTTAGGAGAATTTAACTATGGCTACACCTTC
CDR3aa: CASSLGEFNYGYTF

d_gene: TRBD1
v_gene: TRBV7-3
j_gene: TRBJ1-6
abundance: many
CDR3nt: TGTGCCAGCAGCTTGCTAGGGACAGCAAATAATTCACCCCTCCACTTT
CDR3aa: CASSLLGTANNSPLHF

d_gene: TRBD1
v_gene: TRBV11-2
j_gene: TRBJ1-1
abundance: -
CDR3nt: TGTGCCAGCAGCTTAAACAGGGGGGGGAGACCTGAGGCTTTCTTT
CDR3aa: CASSLNRGGRPEAFF

d_gene: TRBD1
v_gene: TRBV18
j_gene: TRBJ2-7
abundance: few
CDR3nt: TGTGCCAGCTCAGCTGGACAGGGGTACGAGCAGTACTTC
CDR3aa: CASSAGQGYEQYF

d_gene: TRBD1
v_gene: TRBV27
j_gene: TRBJ1-2
abundance: once
CDR3nt: TGTGCCAGCAGTCTAGGACCAGGGACAGGGGAGAATGGCTACACCTTC
CDR3aa: CASSLGPGTGENGYTF

d_gene: TRBD1
v_gene: TRBV30
j_gene: TRBJ2-2
abundance: -
CDR3nt: TGTGCCCGGGGGAGTCCGGGACAGGGCAGAACCGGGGAGCTGTTTTTT
CDR3aa: CARGSPGQGRTGELFF

d_gene: -
v_gene: TRBV3-1/TRBV3-2
j_gene: TRBJ1-2
abundance: -
CDR3nt: TGTGCCAGCAGCCAAGCCCAGGGTTACTATGGCTACACCTTC
CDR3aa: CASSQAQGYYGYTF

d_gene: TRBD1
v_gene: TRBV10-3
j_gene: TRBJ2-3
abundance: -
CDR3nt: TGTGCCATCAACCCCCAGGGACAGGGGGAAAATACGCAGTATTTT
CDR3aa: CAINPQGQGENTQYF

d_gene: -
v_gene: TRBV29-1
j_gene: TRBJ2-6
abundance: -
CDR3nt: TGCAGCGTATACGGGAGCTCTGGGGCCAACGTCCTGACTTTC
CDR3aa: CSVYGSSGANVLTF

d_gene: -
v_gene: TRBV14
j_gene: TRBJ2-7
abundance: -
CDR3nt: TGTGCCAGCAGCCAAGACCTGGGGGACACCTACGAGCAGTACTTC
CDR3aa: CASSQDLGDTYEQYF

d_gene: -
v_gene: TRBV7-9
j_gene: TRBJ1-1
abundance: -
CDR3nt: TGTGCCAGCAGCCCAATACAGACCTGGAACACTGAAGCTTTCTTT
CDR3aa: CASSPIQTWNTEAFF

d_gene: -
v_gene: TRBV7-9
j_gene: TRBJ2-7
abundance: few
CDR3nt: TGTGCCAGCAGCTCCCCCGCCGGGGATTCCTACGAGCAGTACTTC
CDR3aa: CASSSPAGDSYEQYF

d_gene: TRBD1
v_gene: TRBV19
j_gene: TRBJ2-7
abundance: -
CDR3nt: TGTGCCAGTAGTCCGGGACAGACCTACGAGCAGTACTTC
CDR3aa: CASSPGQTYEQYF

d_gene: TRBD1
v_gene: TRBV7-9
j_gene: TRBJ1-2
abundance: -
CDR3nt: TGTGCCAGCAGCTGGGACAGGGAAGGTGGCTACACCTTC
CDR3aa: CASSWDREGGYTF

d_gene: -
v_gene: TRBV11-1
j_gene: TRBJ2-4
abundance: -
CDR3nt: TGTGCCAGCAGCAAGAGGGACATTCAGTACTTC
CDR3aa: CASSKRDIQYF

d_gene: -
v_gene: TRBV7-9
j_gene: TRBJ1-6
abundance: -
CDR3nt: TGTGCCAGCAGCTTATGGGACCCAGGGGATTCACCCCTCCACTTT
CDR3aa: CASSLWDPGDSPLHF

d_gene: -
v_gene: TRBV6-2/TRBV6-3
j_gene: TRBJ1-1
abundance: few
CDR3nt: TGTGCCAGCAGTTTTTGGGGACACGAGAACACTGAAGCTTTCTTT
CDR3aa: CASSFWGHENTEAFF

d_gene: TRBD2
v_gene: TRBV29-1
j_gene: TRBJ2-3
abundance: -
CDR3nt: TGCAGCGCCGCGGGGGGAGCGGGGGGGCTCGGTACGCAGTATTTT
CDR3aa: CSAAGGAGGLGTQYF